The 26 T cell receptor beta chains below all came from one sample that was sequenced in a study of control samples from healthy donors and cancer patients. Assay: immunoSEQ multiplex PCR; the TCRdb copy retains only in-frame clones and omits some. The data hold about 96,000 clones, with 80% to 95% observed a single time. The sample was blood. Receptors were obtained from a man aged 18 to 29 in good health.

CDR3 protein: CASSDGRESTDTQYF. Written as DNA, the CDR3 is TGTGCCAGCAGTGACGGTAGGGAATCCACAGATACGCAGTATTTT. This chain links TRBV6-4 with TRBJ2-3; D ambiguous. CDR1 and CDR2 (germline): MRHNA, SNTAGT. V lost 2 bases and J 2 bases, leaving 11 bases between the germline ends. The CDR3 runs to 15 residues.

The chain links TRBV15 to TRBJ1-2; D ambiguous. The germline V gene has CDR1 LNHNV and CDR2 YYDKDF (reference sequence). Trimming stripped 0 bases from V and 3 bases from J, with 8 bases between. CDR3 length: 14 amino acids. CDR3 sequence reads: CATSREGSDYGYTF. The CDR3 DNA sequence: TGTGCCACCAGCAGAGAGGGCAGCGACTATGGCTACACCTTC.

J is TRBJ2-7 and V is TRBV2; 12 bases line up with TRBD1. This CDR3 region has 13 residues. Germline CDR1 is SNHLY and CDR2 is FYNNEI. V shed 10 bases, J shed 6 bases, and the junction held 7 bases outside the gene matches. CDR3 nucleotides: TGTGCCATCGCCGGGACAGGGGGCCGCGAGCAGTACTTC. This codes for CAIAGTGGREQYF.

The genes are TRBV29-1 and TRBJ1-1, with TRBD1 as a possible D gene (6 bases). The CDR3 covers 14 residues. The V gene's germline CDR1 is SQVTM and CDR2 ANQGSEA. V was pared by 8 bases and J by 2 bases, with 18 bases between. The CDR3 loop reads CSSLGGRGNTEAFF. The CDR3 DNA is TGCAGCTCTCTGGGGGGCAGAGGCAACACTGAAGCTTTCTTT.

The genes are TRBV2 and TRBJ1-3; D ambiguous. V was cut by 3 bases and J by 1 base, with 7 bases left in between. The CDR3 contains 14 residues. Germline V gives CDR1 SNHLY, CDR2 FYNNEI. CDR3 nucleotide sequence: TGTGCCAGCAGTGACCAGATTTCTGGAAACACCATATATTTT. Protein product: CASSDQISGNTIYF.

The gene calls are TRBV27 and TRBJ2-7; 13 nucleotides match TRBD2. Germline values: CDR1 MNHEY, CDR2 SMNVEV (reference sequence). The J segment lost 2 bases and the V segment lost 1 base, leaving 5 bases of the junction unmatched. The CDR3 runs to 17 residues. The CDR3 region has the DNA TGTGCCAGCAGTTTATGGGGGACTAGCGGGGAACCCTACGAGCAGTACTTC. This codes for CASSLWGTSGEPYEQYF.

The genes are TRBV30 and TRBJ2-7; unclear D gene. The CDR3 spans 11 residues. CDR1 is GTSNPN, CDR2 SVGIG, per germline (reference sequence). The ends were cut back, 2 bases at V and 4 bases at J, with 6 bases in the middle. In nucleotides, the CDR3 is TGTGCCTGGAGTAGTAGTTACGAGCAGTACTTC. Its translation: CAWSSSYEQYF. Using reference TRBV30 and TRBJ2-7 for the parts outside the CDR3, the full variable domain is SQTIHQWPATLVQPVGSPLSLECTVEGTSNPNLYWYRQAAGRGLQLLFYSVGIGQISSEVPQNLSASRPQDRQFILSSKKLLLSDSGFYLCAWSSSYEQYFGPGTRLTVT.

The CDR3 DNA reads TGTGCCAGTAGTAAACAGGGAATTGATGGCTACACCTTC. It yields the protein CASSKQGIDGYTF. This rearrangement joins TRBV19 to TRBJ1-2, with D possibly TRBD1 on 6 matching bases. Looked up from germline, CDR1 is LNHDA and CDR2 is SQIVND (reference sequence). The V end lost 4 bases, the J end lost 6 bases, and 12 bases lay between the germline ends. The CDR3 consists of 13 residues.

This rearrangement joins TRBV13 to TRBJ1-1, with D possibly being TRBD1 (6 bases). V was pared by 3 bases and J by 0 bases, with 20 bases between. The CDR3 length is 18 residues. Germline V gene data show CDR1 as PRHDT and CDR2 as FYEKMQ (reference sequence). The CDR3 region is CASSFKPLGADMNTEAFF. CDR3 nucleotides: TGTGCCAGCAGCTTTAAGCCTCTGGGGGCGGACATGAACACTGAAGCTTTCTTT.

This sequence joins TRBV2 and TRBJ2-1, with unresolved D. The V gene's germline CDR1 is SNHLY and CDR2 FYNNEI. V dropped 1 base and J dropped 9 bases, with 13 bases sitting between them. This CDR3 region has 14 residues. The CDR3 DNA follows: TGTGCCAGCAGTGAAGGGACCAGGAAAGGTGAGCAGTTCTTC. Translated: CASSEGTRKGEQFF.

This chain connects TRBV27 to TRBJ1-2; tentative D call: TRBD1 (5 bases). The CDR3 runs 16 residues. V gave up 5 bases and J gave up 6 bases, with 22 bases separating them. Germline V gene lookup returns CDR1 MNHEY and CDR2 SMNVEV (reference sequence). The CDR3 here is CASSPSSGARKDGYTF. In DNA form, the CDR3 reads TGTGCCAGCAGTCCCTCCTCCGGGGCAAGGAAAGATGGCTACACCTTC.

The chain couples TRBV12-3 or TRBV12-4 to TRBJ1-1; D unclear. This CDR3 comprises 13 residues. V shed 5 bases and J shed 1 base, with 8 bases lying between them. The CDR3 region is CASSLMENTEAFF. The CDR3 DNA reads as TGTGCCAGCAGTCTCATGGAGAACACTGAAGCTTTCTTT.

This chain joins TRBV19 and TRBJ2-1, with D maybe TRBD2 (6 bases). The CDR3 loop spans 13 amino acids. Germline lookup yields CDR1 LNHDA and CDR2 SQIVND (reference sequence). Trimming removed 4 bases at V and 8 bases at J, with 12 bases between. CDR3 DNA: TGTGCCAGTAGTACGGGGGTGGCTTATGAGCAGTTCTTC. Protein product: CASSTGVAYEQFF. Looking up the rest from reference TRBV19 and TRBJ2-1 gives the full variable domain: DGGITQSPKYLFRKEGQNVTLSCEQNLNHDAMYWYRQDPGQGLRLIYYSQIVNDFQKGDIAEGYSVSREKKESFPLTVTSAQKNPTAFYLCASSTGVAYEQFFGPGTRLTVL.

The CDR3 DNA follows: TGCGCCAGCAGCTCAGCGGGAGATACTTACAATGAGCAGTTCTTC. Protein sequence: CASSSAGDTYNEQFF. V is TRBV5-1 and J is TRBJ2-1; 8 nucleotides match TRBD2. CDR1 and CDR2 from the germline V gene are SGHRS and YFSETQ. Trimming at V came to 3 bases and at J to 4 bases, leaving 6 bases not matched to a gene. This CDR3 region has 15 residues.

The chain combines TRBV4-1 with TRBJ2-7; the D is unclear. The V gene lost 1 base and the J gene lost 0 bases, with 28 bases spanning the gap. This CDR3 spans 21 amino acids. CDR1 and CDR2 (germline): MGHRA, YSYEKL. CDR3 sequence (DNA): TGCGCCAGCAGCCAAGTTCTTAACTCCTCTTTTACCCGCGGCGACTCCTACGAGCAGTACTTC. Translating gives CASSQVLNSSFTRGDSYEQYF.

The V and J genes are TRBV5-5 and TRBJ1-6; a weak D match, TRBD1 (5 bases). Trimming pared 4 bases from V and 10 bases from J, leaving 18 bases between. Germline assignment: CDR1 SGHKS and CDR2 YYEKEE (reference sequence). The CDR3 extends over 15 amino acids. This CDR3 is CASSTFRDPQSPLHF. CDR3 sequence (DNA): TGTGCCAGCAGCACATTCCGGGACCCCCAGTCACCCCTCCACTTT.

The genes are TRBV5-4 and TRBJ2-1, with 11 bases lining up with TRBD2. The germline gives CDR1 SGHNT, CDR2 YYREEE (reference sequence). The trim removed 0 bases at V and 5 bases at J, leaving 1 base unmatched. This CDR3 is built from 15 residues. The CDR3 nucleotides read TGTGCCAGCAGCTTGGAACTAGCGGGAGACAATGAGCAGTTCTTC. It is translated as CASSLELAGDNEQFF.

This clone was observed a single time. The V gene is TRBV5-1, the J gene TRBJ2-7, with no clear D. The CDR3 is 19 amino acids. The V gene lost 0 bases and the J gene lost 0 bases, with 22 bases spanning the gap. Looked up from germline, CDR1 is SGHRS and CDR2 is YFSETQ. CDR3 nucleotide sequence: TGCGCCAGCAGCTTGGAGGATTTGGGCGGATACAAGTTCTCCTACGAGCAGTACTTC. Translation: CASSLEDLGGYKFSYEQYF.

The genes are TRBV30 and TRBJ1-3, with unresolved D. The V gene's germline CDR1 is GTSNPN and CDR2 SVGIG (reference sequence). CDR3 length: 15 residues. With 7 bases removed from V and 0 bases from J, the gap between germline ends came to 16 bases. The CDR3 region has the DNA TGTGCCTCCACCCGAGTCGGAGGCTCTGGAAACACCATATATTTT. Translating it yields CASTRVGGSGNTIYF.

J is TRBJ2-3 and V is TRBV4-2, with 7 bases fitting TRBD1. CDR3 length: 15 residues. V was clipped by 0 bases and J by 6 bases; unmatched bases: 6. Germline CDR1 and CDR2: LGHNA and YNFKEQ. The CDR3 reads CASSQDRGGVDTQYF. Written as DNA, the CDR3 is TGTGCCAGCAGCCAAGATCGAGGGGGCGTCGATACGCAGTATTTT.

The rearrangement uses TRBV28 and TRBJ1-5; TRBD1 is a possible D gene (5 bases). This CDR3 has 14 residues. Germline CDR1 is MDHEN and CDR2 is SYDVKM. Trimming removed 6 bases from V and 1 base from J, with 10 bases in between. The CDR3: CASRRGRSNQPQHF. CDR3 sequence (DNA): TGTGCCAGCAGACGGGGACGGAGCAATCAGCCCCAGCATTTT.

The chain joins TRBV6-6 to TRBJ2-1; 7 bases match TRBD1. The length of the CDR3 is 16 residues. Germline CDR1 MNHNY, CDR2 SVGAGI (reference sequence). The ends lost 4 bases at V and 2 bases at J; junction bases unmatched: 8. The CDR3 DNA reads as TGTGCCAGCAGTTTCGTTGGACAGGCCCCCTACAATGAGCAGTTCTTC. It specifies CASSFVGQAPYNEQFF.

CDR3 residues: CASSGTSGTYNEQFF. The CDR3 DNA reads as TGTGCCAGCAGCGGAACTAGCGGAACTTACAATGAGCAGTTCTTC. The V and J genes are TRBV11-3 and TRBJ2-1, with 8 bases that match TRBD2. The germline V gene has CDR1 SGHNT and CDR2 YENEEA. The J segment lost 4 bases and the V segment lost 5 bases, leaving 7 bases of the junction unmatched. The CDR3 length is 15 residues.

The chain links TRBV10-3 to TRBJ2-3; 9 bases line up with TRBD2. The V segment lost 5 bases and the J segment 2 bases; nucleotides outside the gene matches: 5. The CDR3 runs to 15 residues. Germline V CDR1 and CDR2: ENHRY, SYGVKD. CDR3 region: CAISMTSGSTDTQYF. The CDR3 bases are TGTGCCATCAGTATGACTAGCGGTTCCACAGATACGCAGTATTTT.

V and J are TRBV11-3 and TRBJ1-1; no clear D gene. This CDR3 spans 13 amino acids. V dropped 5 bases and J dropped 7 bases, with 14 bases sitting between them. CDR1 and CDR2 (germline): SGHNT, YENEEA. CDR3 nucleotides: TGTGCCAGCAGCCTCGGGCCAGGAGGTGAAGCTTTCTTT. It translates to CASSLGPGGEAFF.

This sequence joins TRBV15 and TRBJ2-7, with D unclear. V was pared by 0 bases and J by 2 bases, with 14 bases between. CDR3 length: 16 amino acids. Germline V gene data show CDR1 as LNHNV and CDR2 as YYDKDF (reference sequence). As DNA, the CDR3 is TGTGCCACCAGCAGAGATCAGCCGTGGAGTCCCTACGAGCAGTACTTC. This gives the protein CATSRDQPWSPYEQYF.